The 16 T cell receptor beta chains given below trace back to one sample, sequenced in a study of blood T cell repertoires in COVID-19. The repertoire was sequenced with immunoSEQ multiplex PCR; TCRdb's copy has only in-frame clones and lacks some. The data contain about 140,000 clones, roughly 80% of them singletons. Specimen: peripheral blood. All receptors derive from a woman of 80 years or more in a cohort sampled during active or convalescent COVID-19.

This clone was counted only a few times. CDR3: CASSPEYAGQGWVYGYTF. The CDR3 region has the DNA TGTGCCAGCAGCCCGGAGTACGCGGGACAGGGTTGGGTCTATGGCTACACCTTC. This chain links TRBV7-2 with TRBJ1-2; 9 positions match TRBD1. This CDR3 is built from 18 residues. J gave up 4 bases and V 5 bases, and 17 bases lay outside the gene matches. Germline lookup yields CDR1 SGHTA and CDR2 FQGNSA.

V and J are TRBV5-1 and TRBJ1-6; D unresolved. Germline assignment: CDR1 SGHRS and CDR2 YFSETQ. This CDR3 region has 16 residues. V shed 1 base and J shed 3 bases, with 11 bases lying between them. DNA for the CDR3: TGCGCCAGCAGCTTGCAGGCAGGTTACTATAATTCACCCCTCCACTTT. This sequence encodes CASSLQAGYYNSPLHF.

The chain combines TRBV28 with TRBJ1-5; D is ambiguous. Germline V CDR1 and CDR2: MDHEN, SYDVKM. This CDR3 spans 17 amino acids. The V end was cut by 7 bases, the J end by 3 bases, with 22 bases between. The DNA of the CDR3 is TGTGCCAGCACCAATACTCGTCGTACGGGTCCCAATCAGCCCCAGCATTTT. Encoded protein: CASTNTRRTGPNQPQHF.

The V and J genes are TRBV30 and TRBJ2-7; D ambiguous. V gave up 5 bases and J gave up 6 bases, with 17 bases separating them. The CDR3 has 13 residues. Germline V lookup: CDR1 GTSNPN, CDR2 SVGIG (reference sequence). The CDR3 nucleotides read TGTGCCTGGGCTGGTTCCCTATCTGCCGAGCAGTACTTC. This encodes CAWAGSLSAEQYF.

The CDR3 spells CASSDRGSGYNEQFF. CDR3 nucleotides: TGTGCCAGCAGTGATCGGGGGTCGGGGTACAATGAGCAGTTCTTC. The chain joins TRBV6-1 to TRBJ2-1, with D tentatively TRBD2 (6 bases). Germline assignment: CDR1 MNHNS and CDR2 SASEGT. The V end lost 3 bases, the J end lost 4 bases, and 13 bases lay between the germline ends. This CDR3 has 15 amino acids.

The chain joins TRBV7-9 to TRBJ1-5; 9 bases fit TRBD1. Germline lookup yields CDR1 SEHNR and CDR2 FQNEAQ (reference sequence). The CDR3 runs 16 residues. After removal of 3 bases from V and 6 bases from J, the junction contained 9 bases not matched to a gene. The DNA for the CDR3 is TGTGCCAGCAGCTTGGGGAGACAGGGGGGATCTCAGCCCCAGCATTTT. Amino acid sequence: CASSLGRQGGSQPQHF.

The rearrangement joins TRBV18 to TRBJ2-3; tentatively, D is TRBD2 (6 bases). The CDR3 has 16 amino acids. Germline CDR1 reads KGHSH; CDR2 reads LQKENI. Trimming took off 3 bases at V and 3 bases at J, with 16 bases between the two ends. CDR3 region: CASSPSAPRGTDTQYF. The DNA for the CDR3 is TGTGCCAGCTCACCGAGCGCGCCTCGGGGGACAGATACGCAGTATTTT.

This chain uses TRBV19 with TRBJ1-4, with a tentative D call TRBD1 (6 bases). Germline V gives CDR1 LNHDA, CDR2 SQIVND (reference sequence). V dropped 4 bases and J dropped 6 bases, with 15 bases sitting between them. The CDR3 runs 15 residues. The CDR3 reads CASSNQQGTYEKLFF. CDR3 in DNA: TGTGCCAGTAGTAACCAACAGGGAACCTATGAAAAACTGTTTTTT.

The sample holds one count of this clone. The gene calls are TRBV12-2 and TRBJ2-5; the listed D gene, TRBD2, was not tested against the DNA. TRBV12-2 is deemed a pseudogene. The CDR3 is made up of 11 amino acids. In DNA form, the CDR3 reads TGTGCAAGTCGCTTTCGGGAGACCCAGTACTTC. The encoded protein is CASRFRETQYF.

The chain joins TRBV7-2 to TRBJ1-2; 9 bases map to TRBD1. CDR3 size: 15 residues. Trimming cost V 5 bases and J 3 bases; bases outside gene matches: 7. Germline V lookup: CDR1 SGHTA, CDR2 FQGNSA. CDR3 bases: TGTGCCAGCAGCAAGTACAGGGGGCGCGACTATGGCTACACCTTC. Amino acid sequence: CASSKYRGRDYGYTF. Full variable domain (missing parts from reference TRBV7-2 and TRBJ1-2): GAGVSQSPSNKVTEKGKDVELRCDPISGHTALYWYRQSLGQGLEFLIYFQGNSAPDKSGLPSDRFSAERTGGSVSTLTIQRTQQEDSAVYLCASSKYRGRDYGYTFGSGTRLTVV.

V gene TRBV5-1 combines with J gene TRBJ2-3; TRBD1 matches 7 bases. V lost 4 bases and J lost 0; bases outside the gene matches: 8. The CDR3 covers 16 residues. Germline V gene data show CDR1 as SGHRS and CDR2 as YFSETQ. CDR3 residues: CASSVSGQRSTDTQYF. Written as DNA, the CDR3 is TGCGCCAGCAGCGTATCGGGACAGCGGAGCACAGATACGCAGTATTTT.

The chain is built from TRBV5-1 and TRBJ1-6; 8 bases align to TRBD1. Germline CDR1 is SGHRS and CDR2 is YFSETQ. This CDR3 contains 15 residues. Losses at the gene ends were 4 bases for V and 7 bases for J; bases not matched to a gene: 7. Here the CDR3 DNA reads TGCGCCAGCAGCCTCGACAGGGGCGGAAATTCACCCCTCCACTTT. Translation: CASSLDRGGNSPLHF.

This clone was observed once. The J gene is TRBJ2-5, the V gene TRBV27, with TRBD1 matching over 7 bases. The CDR3 is 13 residues long. V gave up 5 bases and J gave up 3 bases; unmatched junction bases: 3. Germline CDR1 is MNHEY and CDR2 is SMNVEV (reference sequence). DNA of the CDR3: TGTGCCAGCAGTCCAGGGACAGAAGAGACCCAGTACTTC. Protein: CASSPGTEETQYF.

The table lists this clone with a few counts. V gene TRBV30 combines with J gene TRBJ1-1; D unresolved. The CDR3 is made up of 15 amino acids. Germline V gene lookup returns CDR1 GTSNPN and CDR2 SVGIG (reference sequence). Trimming pared 3 bases from V and 0 bases from J, leaving 14 bases between. The CDR3 sequence: CAWSEVRTMNTEAFF. In DNA, the CDR3 is TGTGCCTGGAGCGAGGTCCGCACCATGAACACTGAAGCTTTCTTT. Full variable domain (missing parts from reference TRBV30 and TRBJ1-1): SQTIHQWPATLVQPVGSPLSLECTVEGTSNPNLYWYRQAAGRGLQLLFYSVGIGQISSEVPQNLSASRPQDRQFILSSKKLLLSDSGFYLCAWSEVRTMNTEAFFGQGTRLTVV.

The sample holds one count of this clone. The J gene is TRBJ2-5, the V gene TRBV18, with 8 bases fitting TRBD2. J gave up 3 bases and V 3 bases, and 6 bases lay outside the gene matches. Germline assignment: CDR1 KGHSH and CDR2 LQKENI. The CDR3 runs 15 residues. In nucleotides, the CDR3 is TGTGCCAGCTCACCGACGGGGGGGCTCGAAGAGACCCAGTACTTC. Translation: CASSPTGGLEETQYF.

V and J are TRBV5-1 and TRBJ2-3, with 11 bases that match TRBD2. This CDR3 has 17 residues. V was pared by 0 bases and J by 7 bases, with 10 bases of the junction left unmatched. Per germline, CDR1 SGHRS and CDR2 YFSETQ. CDR3 DNA sequence: TGCGCCAGCAGCTTGGCGTCTAGCGGGGGGCCGAGGAATACGCAGTATTTT. Translated, it gives CASSLASSGGPRNTQYF.